The rows below give T cell receptor beta chains drawn from one sample of a study of T cells in Graves' hyperthyroidism and ophthalmopathy. TCRdb re-derived calls from the multiplex PCR reads in MiXCR, one entry per CDR3 protein. Of 300,000 to 450,000 distinct CDR3 sequences listed, more than 12% are singletons. The source material was blood. The receptor source for this set is a woman in her 30s with Graves' hyperthyroidism. Both conserved end residues are part of each CDR3. D genes are given only for firm matches. Clone size is shown for a subset of rows, as once, few, many or a class of expanded clone.

clone size	V gene	J gene	D gene	CDR3 protein	CDR3 DNA
few	TRBV29-1	TRBJ2-5	.	CSVQWEETQYF	TGCAGCGTTCAGTGGGAAGAGACCCAGTACTTC
.	TRBV2	TRBJ1-4	.	CASRAGTGEKLFF	TGTGCCAGCAGGGCCGGGACGGGGGAAAAACTGTTTTTT
many	TRBV24-1	TRBJ2-1	TRBD2	CATSGLTGLAGDRGSYNEQFF	TGTGCCACCAGTGGCCTGACCGGACTAGCGGGAGACCGAGGCTCCTACAATGAGCAGTTCTTC
many	TRBV24-1	TRBJ1-5	.	CATSTDSNQPQHF	TGTGCCACCAGTACAGATAGCAATCAGCCCCAGCATTTT
.	TRBV5-1	TRBJ2-1	TRBD2	CASSPGVAGGEQFF	TGCGCCAGCAGCCCGGGGGTAGCGGGAGGTGAGCAGTTCTTC
many	TRBV6-1	TRBJ1-2	.	CASSNSYTSLHGYTF	TGTGCCAGCAGTAACAGTTACACATCTTTACACGGCTACACCTTC
many	TRBV3-1	TRBJ2-3	.	CASSQDLQVTQYF	TGTGCCAGCAGCCAAGACCTGCAGGTTACGCAGTATTTT
.	TRBV10-3	TRBJ2-7	.	CATSTDGANEQYF	TGTGCCACGTCAACCGACGGGGCCAACGAGCAGTACTTC
few	TRBV19	TRBJ2-7	TRBD1	CASSISRTGAPSEQYF	TGTGCCAGTAGTATTTCAAGGACAGGGGCACCTAGCGAGCAGTACTTC
few	TRBV20-1	TRBJ2-1	TRBD2	CSALGLAGGSSYNEQFF	TGCAGTGCTCTGGGCCTAGCGGGAGGAAGCTCCTACAATGAGCAGTTCTTC
.	TRBV9	TRBJ1-4	.	CASSVLFGGGKLFF	TGTGCCAGCAGCGTGTTGTTTGGAGGTGGAAAACTGTTTTTT
many	TRBV30	TRBJ1-5	.	CAWSSVVGNQPQHF	TGTGCCTGGAGCTCGGTGGTCGGCAATCAGCCCCAGCATTTT
.	TRBV5-5	TRBJ1-3	.	CASTLDGSRLGNTIYF	TGTGCCAGCACCCTGGATGGGAGTAGGCTCGGAAACACCATATATTTT
.	TRBV5-6	TRBJ2-1	TRBD1	CASWLRTGGIKNNEQFF	TGTGCCAGCTGGCTCAGGACAGGGGGCATTAAAAACAATGAGCAGTTCTTC
few	TRBV10-3	TRBJ2-6	.	CAIPRVSGANVLTF	TGTGCCATCCCGCGGGTCTCTGGGGCCAACGTCCTGACTTTC
.	TRBV12-3/TRBV12-4	TRBJ2-4	TRBD2	CASSDGDGRTSGRRNIQYF	TGTGCCAGCAGTGACGGGGACGGACGGACTAGCGGGAGAAGGAACATTCAGTACTTC
many	TRBV5-1	TRBJ2-1	TRBD2	CASSLGLAGDYNEQFF	TGCGCCAGCAGCCTAGGACTAGCGGGAGACTACAATGAGCAGTTCTTC
many	TRBV20-1	TRBJ2-7	TRBD2	CSAREPTGLGGREQYF	TGCAGTGCTAGAGAACCTACGGGACTAGGGGGTCGCGAGCAGTACTTC
few	TRBV6-1	TRBJ1-2	TRBD1	CATLTDRGISYTF	TGTGCCACCCTCACGGACAGGGGCATCAGCTACACCTTC
.	TRBV6-1	TRBJ1-2	TRBD1	CASTQQGSYGYTF	TGTGCCAGCACACAACAGGGGAGCTATGGCTACACCTTC
.	TRBV14	TRBJ2-1	.	CASSQELSGEQFF	TGTGCCAGCAGCCAAGAACTTAGCGGTGAGCAGTTCTTC
many	TRBV6-1	TRBJ2-5	TRBD1	CASSEDRARETQYF	TGTGCCAGCAGTGAGGACAGGGCTCGTGAGACCCAGTACTTC
few	TRBV11-2	TRBJ1-4	.	CASSLGPQGTREKLFF	TGTGCCAGCAGCTTAGGACCGCAGGGTACCAGGGAAAAACTGTTTTTT
many	TRBV10-3	TRBJ2-1	TRBD2	CAISLAVSSYNEQFF	TGTGCCATCAGTCTAGCGGTCAGCTCCTACAATGAGCAGTTCTTC
.	TRBV7-6	TRBJ2-1	TRBD2	CASSATSGDRNEQFF	TGTGCCAGCAGCGCCACTAGCGGGGACCGCAATGAGCAGTTCTTC
many	TRBV7-2	TRBJ2-7	TRBD2	CASSPRGGREGEQYF	TGTGCCAGCAGCCCCCGAGGCGGGAGGGAGGGCGAGCAGTACTTC
many	TRBV28	TRBJ1-5	.	CASLMTLGNQPQHF	TGTGCCAGCCTGATGACCCTTGGCAATCAGCCCCAGCATTTT
.	TRBV7-9	TRBJ2-7	TRBD2	CASSLDLAGGPLNEQYF	TGTGCCAGCAGCTTAGACTTAGCGGGAGGGCCATTAAACGAGCAGTACTTC
few	TRBV9	TRBJ2-3	.	CASSVDGNTDTQYF	TGTGCCAGCAGCGTAGACGGGAACACAGATACGCAGTATTTT
.	TRBV15	TRBJ2-7	.	CATSRQGQGEQYF	TGTGCCACCAGCAGACAGGGGCAGGGCGAGCAGTACTTC
.	TRBV7-8	TRBJ1-5	.	CASSHRNSNQPQHF	TGTGCCAGCAGCCACCGGAATAGCAATCAGCCCCAGCATTTT
many	TRBV20-1	TRBJ2-7	TRBD2	CSARDLAGGTYEQYF	TGCAGTGCTAGGGACCTAGCGGGAGGAACCTACGAGCAGTACTTC
few	TRBV28	TRBJ2-1	.	CASRPGTYNEQFF	TGTGCCAGCAGGCCCGGGACTTACAATGAGCAGTTCTTC
many	TRBV11-2	TRBJ2-5	.	CASSFSETQYF	TGTGCCAGCAGCTTCTCAGAGACCCAGTACTTC
few	TRBV16	TRBJ1-1	.	CASSPEGGRKMNTEAFF	TGTGCCAGCAGCCCGGAGGGGGGAAGAAAGATGAACACTGAAGCTTTCTTT
many	TRBV27	TRBJ2-3	.	CASSFDPASSTDTQYF	TGTGCCAGCAGTTTTGATCCGGCGTCTAGCACAGATACGCAGTATTTT
once	TRBV2	TRBJ2-2	.	CASSILSNTGELFF	TGTGCCAGCTCGATTTTATCGAACACCGGGGAGCTGTTTTTT
many	TRBV12-3/TRBV12-4	TRBJ2-7	TRBD1	CASGQGTFAEQYF	TGTGCCAGCGGACAGGGGACCTTTGCCGAGCAGTACTTC
few	TRBV18	TRBJ1-3	.	CASSPYLDTSGNTIYF	TGTGCCAGCTCACCTTACTTGGACACCTCTGGAAACACCATATATTTT
many	TRBV11-3	TRBJ2-2	.	CASSRLTSNTGELFF	TGTGCCAGCAGCCGATTAACGTCGAACACCGGGGAGCTGTTTTTT
few	TRBV7-8	TRBJ2-1	TRBD2	CASSIGLEGTNEQFF	TGTGCCAGCAGCATCGGACTAGAAGGTACCAATGAGCAGTTCTTC
few	TRBV7-3	TRBJ2-1	TRBD1	CASSHDRDNEQFF	TGTGCCAGCAGCCACGACAGGGACAATGAGCAGTTCTTC
many	TRBV2	TRBJ2-3	.	CASSDSGPRTDTQYF	TGTGCCAGCAGTGATAGCGGCCCCCGCACAGATACGCAGTATTTT
many	TRBV20-1	TRBJ2-1	TRBD2	CSARTTSGRAHEQFF	TGCAGTGCTAGGACAACTAGCGGGCGGGCACACGAGCAGTTCTTC
.	TRBV19	TRBJ1-5	.	CASSSGWHSNQPQHF	TGTGCCAGTAGTTCGGGGTGGCATAGCAATCAGCCCCAGCATTTT
.	TRBV7-9	TRBJ1-1	.	CASSPQLTMNTEAFF	TGTGCCAGCAGCCCGCAATTGACAATGAACACTGAAGCTTTCTTT
many	TRBV7-9	TRBJ2-7	.	CASSSKEHEQYF	TGTGCCAGCAGCTCCAAGGAGCACGAGCAGTACTTC
few	TRBV7-9	TRBJ1-4	.	CASSTGQNGLEKLFF	TGTGCCAGCAGCACCGGACAGAACGGGTTAGAAAAACTGTTTTTT
many	TRBV28	TRBJ1-3	.	CASSPGGGNTIYF	TGTGCCAGCAGTCCGGGAGGTGGAAACACCATATATTTT
.	TRBV9	TRBJ2-7	TRBD2	CASSVEIAGVYEQYF	TGTGCCAGCAGCGTAGAAATAGCGGGAGTCTACGAGCAGTACTTC
.	TRBV5-8	TRBJ2-2	TRBD1	CASSLGVTGVTGELFF	TGTGCCAGCAGCTTAGGTGTGACAGGGGTCACCGGGGAGCTGTTTTTT
.	TRBV29-1	TRBJ2-7	.	CSVAPTGYEQYF	TGCAGCGTTGCCCCAACGGGGTACGAGCAGTACTTC
many	TRBV28	TRBJ2-2	.	CASSLWSLGTGELFF	TGTGCCAGCAGTTTATGGTCGCTTGGTACCGGGGAGCTGTTTTTT
many	TRBV9	TRBJ2-2	TRBD2	CASSVVPPPGLAGDTGELFF	TGTGCCAGCAGCGTAGTCCCCCCTCCGGGACTAGCGGGGGACACCGGGGAGCTGTTTTTT
.	TRBV30	TRBJ2-1	TRBD2	CAWMAGGNNEQFF	TGTGCCTGGATGGCGGGAGGGAACAATGAGCAGTTCTTC
few	TRBV19	TRBJ1-5	.	CASSPDTYQPQHF	TGTGCCAGTAGTCCGGACACCTATCAGCCCCAGCATTTT